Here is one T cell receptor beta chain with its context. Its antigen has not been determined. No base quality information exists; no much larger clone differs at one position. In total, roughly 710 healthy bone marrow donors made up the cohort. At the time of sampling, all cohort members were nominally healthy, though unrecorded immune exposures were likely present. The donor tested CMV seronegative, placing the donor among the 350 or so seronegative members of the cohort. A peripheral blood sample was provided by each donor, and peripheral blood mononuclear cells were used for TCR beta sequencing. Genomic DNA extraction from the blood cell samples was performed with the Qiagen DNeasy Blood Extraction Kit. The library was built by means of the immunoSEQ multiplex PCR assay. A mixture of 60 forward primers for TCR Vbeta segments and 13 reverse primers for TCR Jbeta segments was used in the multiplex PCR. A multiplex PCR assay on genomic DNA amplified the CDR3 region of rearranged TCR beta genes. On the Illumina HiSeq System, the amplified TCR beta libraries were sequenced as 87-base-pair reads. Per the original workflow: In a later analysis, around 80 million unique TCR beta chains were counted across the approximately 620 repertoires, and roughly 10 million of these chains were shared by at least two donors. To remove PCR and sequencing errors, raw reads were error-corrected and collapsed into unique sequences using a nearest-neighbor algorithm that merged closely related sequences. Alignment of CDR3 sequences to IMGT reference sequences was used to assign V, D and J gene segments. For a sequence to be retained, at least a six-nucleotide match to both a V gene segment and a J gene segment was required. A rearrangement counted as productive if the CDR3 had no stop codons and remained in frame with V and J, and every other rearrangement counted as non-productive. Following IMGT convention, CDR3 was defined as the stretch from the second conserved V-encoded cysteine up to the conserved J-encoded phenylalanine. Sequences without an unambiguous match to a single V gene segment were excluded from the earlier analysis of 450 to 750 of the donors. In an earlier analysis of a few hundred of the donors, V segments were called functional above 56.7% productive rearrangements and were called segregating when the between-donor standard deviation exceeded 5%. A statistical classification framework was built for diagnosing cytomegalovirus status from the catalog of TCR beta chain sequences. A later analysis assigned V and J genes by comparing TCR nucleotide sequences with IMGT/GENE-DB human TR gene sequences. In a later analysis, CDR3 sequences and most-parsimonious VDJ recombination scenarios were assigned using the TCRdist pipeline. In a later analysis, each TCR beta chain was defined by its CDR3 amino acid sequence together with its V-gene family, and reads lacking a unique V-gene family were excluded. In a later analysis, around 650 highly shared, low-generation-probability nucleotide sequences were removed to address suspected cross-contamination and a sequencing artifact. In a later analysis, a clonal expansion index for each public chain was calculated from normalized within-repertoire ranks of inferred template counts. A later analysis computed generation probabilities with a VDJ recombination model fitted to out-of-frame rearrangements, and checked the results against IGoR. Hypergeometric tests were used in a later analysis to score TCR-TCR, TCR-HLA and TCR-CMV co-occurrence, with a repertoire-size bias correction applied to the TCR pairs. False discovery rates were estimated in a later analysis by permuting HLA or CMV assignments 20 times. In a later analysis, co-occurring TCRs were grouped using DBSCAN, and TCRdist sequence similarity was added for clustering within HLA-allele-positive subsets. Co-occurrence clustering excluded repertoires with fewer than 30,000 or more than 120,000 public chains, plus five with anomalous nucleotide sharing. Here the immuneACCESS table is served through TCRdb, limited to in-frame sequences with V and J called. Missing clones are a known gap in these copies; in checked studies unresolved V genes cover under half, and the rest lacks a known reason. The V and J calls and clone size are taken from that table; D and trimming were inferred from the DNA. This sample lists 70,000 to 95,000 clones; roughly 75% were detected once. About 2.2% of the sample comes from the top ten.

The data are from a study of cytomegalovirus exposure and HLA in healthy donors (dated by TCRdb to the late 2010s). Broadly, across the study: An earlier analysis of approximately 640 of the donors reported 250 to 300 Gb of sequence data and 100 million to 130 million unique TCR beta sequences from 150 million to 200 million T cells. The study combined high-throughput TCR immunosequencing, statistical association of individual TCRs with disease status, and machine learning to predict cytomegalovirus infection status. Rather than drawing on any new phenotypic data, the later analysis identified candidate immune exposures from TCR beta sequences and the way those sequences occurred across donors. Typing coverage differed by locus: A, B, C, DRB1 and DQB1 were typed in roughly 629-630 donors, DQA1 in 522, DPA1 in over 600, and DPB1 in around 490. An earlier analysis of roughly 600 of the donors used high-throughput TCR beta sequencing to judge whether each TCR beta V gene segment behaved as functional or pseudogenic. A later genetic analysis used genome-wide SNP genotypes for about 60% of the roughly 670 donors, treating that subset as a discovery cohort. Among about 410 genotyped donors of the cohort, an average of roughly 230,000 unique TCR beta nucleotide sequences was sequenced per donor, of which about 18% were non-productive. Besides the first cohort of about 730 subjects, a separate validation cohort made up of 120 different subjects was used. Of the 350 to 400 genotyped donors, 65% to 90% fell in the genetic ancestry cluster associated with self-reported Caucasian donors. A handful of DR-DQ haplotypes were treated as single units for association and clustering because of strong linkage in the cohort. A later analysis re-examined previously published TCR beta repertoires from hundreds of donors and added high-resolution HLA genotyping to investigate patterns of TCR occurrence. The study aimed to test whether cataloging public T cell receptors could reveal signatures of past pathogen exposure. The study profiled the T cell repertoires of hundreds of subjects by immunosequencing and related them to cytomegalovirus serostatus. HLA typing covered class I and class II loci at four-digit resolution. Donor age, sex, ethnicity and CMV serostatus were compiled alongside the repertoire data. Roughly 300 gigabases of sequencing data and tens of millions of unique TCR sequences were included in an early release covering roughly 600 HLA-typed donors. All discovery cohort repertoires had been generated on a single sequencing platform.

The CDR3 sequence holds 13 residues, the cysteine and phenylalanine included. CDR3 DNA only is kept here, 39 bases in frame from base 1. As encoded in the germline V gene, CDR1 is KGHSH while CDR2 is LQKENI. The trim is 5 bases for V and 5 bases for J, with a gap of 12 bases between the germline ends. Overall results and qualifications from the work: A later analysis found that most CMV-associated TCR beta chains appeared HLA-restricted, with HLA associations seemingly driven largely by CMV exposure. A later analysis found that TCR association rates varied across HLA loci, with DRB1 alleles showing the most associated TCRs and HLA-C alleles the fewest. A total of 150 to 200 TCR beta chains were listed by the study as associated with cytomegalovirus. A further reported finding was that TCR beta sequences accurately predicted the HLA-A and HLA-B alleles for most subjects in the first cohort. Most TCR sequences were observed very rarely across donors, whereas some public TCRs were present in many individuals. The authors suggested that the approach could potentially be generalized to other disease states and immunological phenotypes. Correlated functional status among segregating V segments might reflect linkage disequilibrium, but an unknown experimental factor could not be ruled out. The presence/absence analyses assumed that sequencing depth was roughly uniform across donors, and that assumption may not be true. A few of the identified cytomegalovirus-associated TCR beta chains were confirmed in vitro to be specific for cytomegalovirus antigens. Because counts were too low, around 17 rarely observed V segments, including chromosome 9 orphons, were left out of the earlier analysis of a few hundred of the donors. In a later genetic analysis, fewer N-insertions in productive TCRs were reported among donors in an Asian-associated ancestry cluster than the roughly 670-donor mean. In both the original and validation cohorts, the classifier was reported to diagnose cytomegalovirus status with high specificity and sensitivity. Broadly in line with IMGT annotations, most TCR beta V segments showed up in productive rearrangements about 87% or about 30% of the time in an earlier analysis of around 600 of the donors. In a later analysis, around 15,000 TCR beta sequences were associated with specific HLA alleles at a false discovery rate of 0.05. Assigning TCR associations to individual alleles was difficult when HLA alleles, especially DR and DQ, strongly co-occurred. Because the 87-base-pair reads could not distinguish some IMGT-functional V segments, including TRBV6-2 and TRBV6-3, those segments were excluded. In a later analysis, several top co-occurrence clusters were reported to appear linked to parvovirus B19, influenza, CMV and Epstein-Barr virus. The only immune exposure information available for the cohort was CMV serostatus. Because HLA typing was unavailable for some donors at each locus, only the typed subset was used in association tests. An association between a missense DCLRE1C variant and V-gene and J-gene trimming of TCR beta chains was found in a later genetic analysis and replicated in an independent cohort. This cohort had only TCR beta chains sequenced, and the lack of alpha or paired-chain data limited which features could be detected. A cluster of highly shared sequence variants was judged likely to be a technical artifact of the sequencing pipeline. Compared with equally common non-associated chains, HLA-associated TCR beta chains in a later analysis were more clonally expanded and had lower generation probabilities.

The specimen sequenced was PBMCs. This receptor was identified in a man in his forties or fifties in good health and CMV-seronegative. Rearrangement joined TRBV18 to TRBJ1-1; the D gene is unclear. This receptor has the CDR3 CASSSGRYTEAFF. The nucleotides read TGTGCCAGCTCATCGGGTCGCTATACTGAAGCTTTCTTT.